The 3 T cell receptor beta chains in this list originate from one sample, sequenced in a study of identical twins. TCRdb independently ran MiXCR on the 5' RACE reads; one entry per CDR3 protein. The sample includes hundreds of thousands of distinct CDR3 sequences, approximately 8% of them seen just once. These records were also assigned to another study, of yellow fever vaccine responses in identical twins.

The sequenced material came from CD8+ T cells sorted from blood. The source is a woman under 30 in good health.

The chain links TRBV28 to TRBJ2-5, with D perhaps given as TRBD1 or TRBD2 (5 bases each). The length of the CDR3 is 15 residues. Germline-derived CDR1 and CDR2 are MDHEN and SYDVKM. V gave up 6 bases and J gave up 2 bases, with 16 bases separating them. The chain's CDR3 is CASSPIRGRQETQYF. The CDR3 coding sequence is TGTGCCAGCAGCCCCATACGGGGCCGACAAGAGACCCAGTACTTC.

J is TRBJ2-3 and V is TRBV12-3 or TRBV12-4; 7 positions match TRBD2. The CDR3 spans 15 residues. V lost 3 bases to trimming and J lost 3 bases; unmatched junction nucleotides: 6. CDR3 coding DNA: TGTGCCAGCAGTTTCTTCCCGGGAGGAACAGATACGCAGTATTTT. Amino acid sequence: CASSFFPGGTDTQYF.

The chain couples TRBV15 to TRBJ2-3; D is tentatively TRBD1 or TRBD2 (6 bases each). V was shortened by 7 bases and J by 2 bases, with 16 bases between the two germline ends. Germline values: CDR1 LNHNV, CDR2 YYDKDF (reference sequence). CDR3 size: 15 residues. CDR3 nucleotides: TGTGCCACCACCTACTCGGGGGCGAACACAGATACGCAGTATTTT. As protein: CATTYSGANTDTQYF.